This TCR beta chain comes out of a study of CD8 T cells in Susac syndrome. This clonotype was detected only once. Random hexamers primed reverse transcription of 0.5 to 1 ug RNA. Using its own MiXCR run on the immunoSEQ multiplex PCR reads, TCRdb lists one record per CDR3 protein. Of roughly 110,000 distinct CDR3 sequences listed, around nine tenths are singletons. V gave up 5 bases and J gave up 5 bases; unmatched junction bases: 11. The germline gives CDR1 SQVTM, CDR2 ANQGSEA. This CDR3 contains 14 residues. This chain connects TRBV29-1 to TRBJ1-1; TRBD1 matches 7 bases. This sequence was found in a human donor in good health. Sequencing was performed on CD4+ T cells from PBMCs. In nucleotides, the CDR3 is TGCAGCGTTAGGTCCCAGGGACAGCGGACTGAAGCTTTCTTT. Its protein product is CSVRSQGQRTEAFF.